This T cell receptor (beta chain) appears in the sequencing data of a study of T cell repertoires in ileal Crohn's disease. Study results and caveats: Every patient over 26.8% clonality showed endoscopic recurrence. Endoscopy was done a median about seven months after surgery. Compared with CD4 T cells, sorted CD8 cells carried more expanded clones.

The CDR3 loop spans 12 amino acids. V was trimmed by 7 bases and J by 7 bases, leaving 12 bases between them. Germline V gene lookup returns CDR1 SGHRS and CDR2 YFSETQ. Clones were sequenced by immunoSEQ multiplex PCR, and TCRdb holds only the in-frame ones, with some missing. The sample contains over 4,500 clones, 82% of which appear only once. The time point is: neoterminal ileum biopsy at postoperative endoscopy, about 6 months after surgery. Comment on this clone: The target antigen is unknown.

This chain links TRBV5-1 with TRBJ2-1; perhaps TRBD1 as D (5 bases). This TCR derives from an adult with Crohn's disease. The sample consisted of ileal tissue. CDR3 bases: TGCGCCAGCGGATTAGGGGTGAATGAGCAGTTCTTC. This translates into CASGLGVNEQFF.